This paragraph covers one T cell receptor beta chain sequence. This clone was observed a few times. Which antigen it targets is not known. Qualities for individual bases were not recorded, and no much larger clone is one base off. This sample includes further DNA sequences coding for the same CDR3. The sample belongs to a study of beta chain features in type 1 diabetes listed by TCRdb under 2018. Describing the broader study: Patients and healthy donors did not differ in mean age, gender distribution, total cell number or subset yield. A total of 100 million to 140 million sorted cells were examined across all samples, and the number of cells per subset was strongly correlated with RNA yield. In the study, recently diagnosed type 1 diabetes patients and matched healthy donors were compared on the TCRB repertoires of their sorted circulating CD4+ T cell subsets. Regulatory and stem cell-like memory subsets were obtained from only 8 patients and roughly eight healthy donors, while naive and central memory subsets were obtained from all 28 donors.

In the germline V gene (reference sequence), CDR1 corresponds to SGHNT and CDR2 to YYREEE. V is cut back by 3 bases and J by 8 bases, with 6 bases in the junction unmatched. The CDR3, cysteine through phenylalanine, is 13 amino acids long. The DNA shown is the 39-base CDR3, in frame from base 1. The entire amount of isolated RNA was reverse transcribed using the High Capacity cDNA Reverse Transcription Kit, so the sequenced TCRB transcripts were expressed ones. Naive, central memory and regulatory T cell samples underwent deep immunoSEQ sequencing, averaging roughly 3.4 million total reads per sample. Sorted cells were lysed in RLT buffer, and RNA was extracted using DNase-treated RNeasy Micro or Mini kits according to cell number. To prevent cross-contamination, each cell subset was processed individually, whereas patient and healthy donor samples were processed jointly. Using the immunoSEQ multiplex PCR, TCRB sequences were amplified from cDNA into 87-bp fragments spanning the CDR3 region. Sequencing of the amplicons was done on the Illumina HiSeq platform. In the authors' own workflow: Synthetic template baselines were used to correct PCR bias computationally, reads within Hamming distance 2 were collapsed, and singletons that could not be merged were discarded. Reads were aligned against IMGT to assign V, D and J genes, CDR3 length and insertions or deletions at six rearrangement sites. Within each subset, clonotype counts were normalized to the number of sorted cells before true diversity and Gini coefficients were calculated with the tcR R package. The overlap coefficient, calculated on TCRB nucleotide sequences, was used to measure repertoire sharing. As a proxy for the pre-selection repertoire, out-of-frame TCRB sequences from naive cells were analyzed. Held by TCRdb, this immuneACCESS table contains in-frame sequences only and omits some clones. Under half of the omission traces to an unresolved V gene where checked; the cause of the rest is unknown. D and trimming were read from the DNA, whereas the V and J calls and clone size are those reported in that table. A total of about 900,000 clones appear in this sample, 17% of them only once. About 0.02% of the sample lies in the top ten.

The paper as a whole reports these results and caveats: Only small numbers of individuals were included in the HLA sub-analyses, which left unresolved whether HLA type had any influence on TCRB rearrangement. A moderate but significant shortening of TCRB CDR3 length was observed in type 1 diabetes patients in all four CD4+ subsets. Sequencing cDNA rather than genomic DNA could over-represent highly expressing activated cells, although activation and CD3 levels did not differ between groups. Naive, central memory and regulatory TCRB repertoires appeared more similar among patients than among healthy donors. Shorter templates might have been favored by PCR, but patient and control samples were amplified and corrected together, so both groups would have been affected equally by any skew. At VDJ recombination sites, patients with type 1 diabetes made fewer insertions and deleted more nucleotides, a pattern implying thymic rearrangement abnormalities.

Each donor gave one peripheral blood draw, averaging around 120 mL, which was collected into heparinised tubes. A BD FACSAria II and a panel including CD45RO, CCR7, CD25, CD127, CD95 and CD27 were used to sort naive, central memory, regulatory and stem cell-like memory CD4+ T cells. Every sorted population had a purity above 98%. PBMCs were separated immediately by Lymphoprep density gradient centrifugation and were stained directly, without being cultured. So that batch effects would be minimized, each experiment stained and sorted samples in pairs, pairing one healthy donor with one patient. Material for sequencing was naive CD4+ T cells from blood. What this sample's cell subset or site label stands for: true naive CD4+ T cells. This receptor was identified in a woman aged 18-30 years in good health. Recombination joined TRBV5-4 with TRBJ2-3, with TRBD2 matching 7 junction bases. The CDR3 sequence is CASSSFTGGTQYF. The bases read TGTGCCAGCAGCTCATTCACGGGGGGTACGCAGTATTTT.